One and the same sample provided the 13 T cell receptor beta chains below, sequenced in a study of CD4 T cells in relation to SARS-CoV-2 and coronaviruses. Antigens for these TCRs are unknown. Repertoires were generated with immunoSEQ multiplex PCR, while TCRdb's copy carries only in-frame clones and drops some. The table shows 20,000 to 25,000 clones, with 76% occurring only once. CD4+ T cells from unexposed donors were obtained before the COVID-19 pandemic (2011-2018). Isolation of CD4+ T cells took place after less than 13 days in culture. The sample was CD4+ T cells from PBMCs, cultured in vitro. The receptors were sampled from a human donor in good health.

The chain joins TRBV7-6 to TRBJ2-1; possibly TRBD1 or TRBD2 for D (5 bases each). This CDR3 has 17 amino acids. The V gene's germline CDR1 is SGHVS and CDR2 FNYEAQ. Trimming shortened V by 0 bases and J by 5 bases, and 17 bases separated the two germline ends. The CDR3 loop reads CASSLAPGASWDNEQFF. CDR3 DNA sequence: TGTGCCAGCAGCTTAGCGCCTGGGGCTAGCTGGGACAATGAGCAGTTCTTC. Complete variable domain (other parts from reference TRBV7-6 and TRBJ2-1): GAGVSQSPRYKVTKRGQDVALRCDPISGHVSLYWYRQALGQGPEFLTYFNYEAQQDKSGLPNDRFSAERPEGSISTLTIQRTEQRDSAMYRCASSLAPGASWDNEQFFGPGTRLTVL.

The V call is TRBV5-1, the J call TRBJ2-3; maybe TRBD2 (6 bases). Germline CDR1 SGHRS, CDR2 YFSETQ. V lost 1 base, J lost 4 bases, and 16 bases lay in between. The CDR3 contains 16 residues. CDR3 protein: CASSLSSAGRADTQYF. The CDR3 region has the DNA TGCGCCAGCAGCTTGTCGTCGGCGGGAAGAGCAGATACGCAGTATTTT.

This chain uses TRBV28 with TRBJ2-5, with D maybe TRBD2 (5 bases). CDR3 size: 16 residues. Germline CDR1 and CDR2: MDHEN and SYDVKM. With 5 bases removed from V and 7 bases from J, the gap between germline ends came to 23 bases. CDR3 DNA sequence: TGTGCCAGCAGTACCCGGGAATCTTTCCTGGGGTGGACCCAGTACTTC. Encoded protein: CASSTRESFLGWTQYF.

The rearrangement links TRBV7-2 to TRBJ1-3; perhaps TRBD1 as D (6 bases). The CDR3 is made up of 15 amino acids. Germline CDR1 and CDR2: SGHTA and FQGNSA. V was cut by 5 bases and J by 4 bases, with 15 bases left in between. This CDR3 reads CASSLIPDSGNTIYF. Written as DNA, the CDR3 is TGTGCCAGCAGCCTAATCCCGGACAGCGGAAACACCATATATTTT.

This clone has just a few counts. The chain links TRBV6-1 to TRBJ1-1; no clear D. Trimming stripped 2 bases from V and 3 bases from J, with 10 bases between. The CDR3 covers 14 residues. From germline, CDR1 is MNHNS and CDR2 SASEGT. Here the CDR3 DNA reads TGTGCCAGCAGTGAAAGACCGGCAGACACTGAAGCTTTCTTT. Translation gives CASSERPADTEAFF.

J is TRBJ2-2 and V is TRBV24-1, with D possibly being TRBD1 (5 bases). The CDR3 extends over 15 amino acids. Germline assignment: CDR1 KGHDR and CDR2 SFDVKD. The germline V and J ends were trimmed by 5 bases and 3 bases, with 12 bases remaining between them. CDR3 residues: CATSGRQQDTGELFF. CDR3 bases: TGTGCCACCAGTGGCCGACAGCAAGACACCGGGGAGCTGTTTTTT.

There are a few counts of this clone. The rearrangement links TRBV19 to TRBJ1-1; the match to TRBD1 covers 11 bases. V lost 5 bases to trimming and J lost 1 base; unmatched junction nucleotides: 3. The CDR3 covers 15 residues. Germline loops: CDR1 LNHDA, CDR2 SQIVND (reference sequence). CDR3 residues: CASSGQGAGNTEAFF. The CDR3 DNA follows: TGTGCCAGTAGTGGACAGGGGGCTGGGAACACTGAAGCTTTCTTT.

CDR3 sequence (DNA): TGTGCCAGCAGTTATGGCGGGGCTAATGAGCAGTTCTTC. It specifies CASSYGGANEQFF. J is TRBJ2-1 and V is TRBV6-5; possibly TRBD2 for D (6 bases). V was cut by 3 bases and J by 7 bases, with 10 bases left in between. Germline lookup yields CDR1 MNHEY and CDR2 SVGAGI. CDR3 length equals 13 residues.

The chain employs TRBV6-1 and TRBJ2-3, with 12 bases fitting TRBD2. The germline V gene encodes CDR1 MNHNS and CDR2 SASEGT. The CDR3 has 17 residues. The trim removed 3 bases at V and 7 bases at J, leaving 11 bases unmatched. DNA of the CDR3: TGTGCCAGCAGTGACCTTTGGACTAGCGGGACACAGCATACGCAGTATTTT. Translated, it gives CASSDLWTSGTQHTQYF.

The V gene is TRBV5-1, the J gene TRBJ1-4; D is unclear. Trimming shortened V by 3 bases and J by 4 bases, and 13 bases separated the two germline ends. The CDR3 loop spans 15 amino acids. CDR1 and CDR2 from the germline V gene are SGHRS and YFSETQ. CDR3 bases: TGCGCCAGCAGCTCACTACCGGATGTTAATGAAAAACTGTTTTTT. Its protein is CASSSLPDVNEKLFF.

The chain has TRBV5-1 and TRBJ2-3, with D uncertain. V lost 7 bases and J 5 bases, leaving 17 bases between the germline ends. CDR1 is SGHRS, CDR2 YFSETQ, per germline. The CDR3 contains 14 residues. The CDR3 region is CASAAGRGRDTQYF. The CDR3 coding sequence is TGCGCCAGCGCAGCTGGTCGCGGCAGAGATACGCAGTATTTT.

The chain has TRBV19 and TRBJ1-4; 7 bases fit TRBD1. Germline CDR1 LNHDA, CDR2 SQIVND (reference sequence). V was pared by 4 bases and J by 5 bases, with 10 bases of the junction left unmatched. The CDR3 extends over 16 amino acids. CDR3 sequence: CASSTLETGLNEKLFF. The CDR3 region has the DNA TGTGCCAGTAGTACCCTCGAGACAGGGCTAAATGAAAAACTGTTTTTT.

The chain recombines TRBV21-1 with TRBJ1-1. TRBV21-1 is assigned pseudogene status. The length of the CDR3 is 14 residues. CDR3 nucleotide sequence: TGTGCCAGCAGCAAAGGGGTATCTTTCACTGAAGCTTTCTTT. It codes for CASSKGVSFTEAFF.